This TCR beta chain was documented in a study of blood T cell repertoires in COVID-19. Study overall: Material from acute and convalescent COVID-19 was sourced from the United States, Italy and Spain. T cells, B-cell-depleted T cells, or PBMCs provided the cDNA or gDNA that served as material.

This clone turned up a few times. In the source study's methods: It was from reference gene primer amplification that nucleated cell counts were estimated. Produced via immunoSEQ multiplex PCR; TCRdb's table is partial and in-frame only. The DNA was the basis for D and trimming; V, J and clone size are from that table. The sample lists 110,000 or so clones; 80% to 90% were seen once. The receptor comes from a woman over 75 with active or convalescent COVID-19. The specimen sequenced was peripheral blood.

The DNA of the CDR3 is TGCGCCAGCCGCTGGGGACAGGGAAACACTGAAGCTTTCTTT. The encoded protein is CASRWGQGNTEAFF. This chain uses TRBV5-1 with TRBJ1-1; 9 nucleotides align to TRBD1. Germline CDR1 SGHRS, CDR2 YFSETQ. V dropped 7 bases and J dropped 2; count of bases not matched to a gene: 6. This CDR3 comprises 14 residues. Based on the CDR3 plus reference TRBV5-1 and TRBJ1-1, the full variable domain is KAGVTQTPRYLIKTRGQQVTLSCSPISGHRSVSWYQQTPGQGLQFLFEYFSETQRNKGNFPGRFSGRQFSNSRSEMNVSTLELGDSALYLCASRWGQGNTEAFFGQGTRLTVV.